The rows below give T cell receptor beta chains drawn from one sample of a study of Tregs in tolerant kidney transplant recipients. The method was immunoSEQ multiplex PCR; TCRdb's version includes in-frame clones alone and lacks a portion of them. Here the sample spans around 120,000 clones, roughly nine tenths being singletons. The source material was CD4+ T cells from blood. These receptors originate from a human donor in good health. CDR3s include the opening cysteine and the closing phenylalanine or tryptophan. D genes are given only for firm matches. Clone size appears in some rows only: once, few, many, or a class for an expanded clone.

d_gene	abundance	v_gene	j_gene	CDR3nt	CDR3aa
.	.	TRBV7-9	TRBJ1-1	TGTGCCAGCAGCGCGGACTCCTTCAGGTCCTTGAACACTGAAGCTTTCTTT	CASSADSFRSLNTEAFF
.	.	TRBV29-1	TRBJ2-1	TGCAGCGTTGAAGGGGCTGCCCTCAGCTCCTACAATGAGCAGTTCTTC	CSVEGAALSSYNEQFF
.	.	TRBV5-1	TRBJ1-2	TGCGCCAGCAGCTTGTTCGGTGACGGCTACACCTTC	CASSLFGDGYTF
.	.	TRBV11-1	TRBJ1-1	TGTGCCAGCAGCAGAATGGTAGGGGAGAACACTGAAGCTTTCTTT	CASSRMVGENTEAFF
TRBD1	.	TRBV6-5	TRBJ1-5	TGTGCCAGCAGTTCGAGACAGGGAGGCCATCAGCCCCAGCATTTT	CASSSRQGGHQPQHF
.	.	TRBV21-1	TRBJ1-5	TGTGCCAGCAGCTACGACAGGGGGCGCAATCAGCCCCAGCATTTT	CASSYDRGRNQPQHF
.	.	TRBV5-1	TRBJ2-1	TGCGCCAGCAGCTTGGGACTAGTTACAGACAATGAGCAGTTCTTC	CASSLGLVTDNEQFF
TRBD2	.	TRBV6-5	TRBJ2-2	TGTGCCAGCAGTTATTATGGACTAGGTGCCGGGGAGCTGTTTTTT	CASSYYGLGAGELFF
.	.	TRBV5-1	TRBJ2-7	TGCGCCAGCAGCTCTGGAGTTTACGAGCAGTACTTC	CASSSGVYEQYF
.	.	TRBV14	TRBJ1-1	TGTGCCAGCAGCCAAGAATGGAACACTGAAGCTTTCTTT	CASSQEWNTEAFF
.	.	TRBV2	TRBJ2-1	TGTGCCAGCAGCTTTGACTTGAGCTCCTACAATGAGCAGTTCTTC	CASSFDLSSYNEQFF
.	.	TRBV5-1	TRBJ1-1	TGCGCCAGCAGCTTGGGGCCGGCAGGGAGCAACACTGAAGCTTTCTTT	CASSLGPAGSNTEAFF
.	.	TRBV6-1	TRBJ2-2	TGTGCCAGCAGTGAATTGGGTGGGCGAAACACCGGGGAGCTGTTTTTT	CASSELGGRNTGELFF
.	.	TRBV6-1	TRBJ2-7	TGTGCCAGCAGTGAGGCGTTTGTACCGACCTACGAGCAGTACTTC	CASSEAFVPTYEQYF
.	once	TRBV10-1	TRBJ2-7	TGCGCCAGCAGTGAACCCACCTCCGACGAGCAGTACTTC	CASSEPTSDEQYF
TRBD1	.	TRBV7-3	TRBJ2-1	TGTGCCAGCAGCCACCAGTTCGGGACAGGGGCGAACAATGAGCAGTTCTTC	CASSHQFGTGANNEQFF
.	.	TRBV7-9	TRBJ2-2	TGTGCCAGCAGCACGGGGAGAGGGAACACCGGGGAGCTGTTTTTT	CASSTGRGNTGELFF
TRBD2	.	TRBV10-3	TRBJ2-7	TGTGCCATCAGTGACTTTAGCGGGATAACCTACGAGCAGTACTTC	CAISDFSGITYEQYF
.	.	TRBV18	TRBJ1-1	TGTGCCAGCTCACAGGGGGAGAGCCTGAACACTGAAGCTTTCTTT	CASSQGESLNTEAFF
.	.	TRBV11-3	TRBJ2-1	TGTGCCAGCAGCCTGAACTCCTACAATGAGCAGTTCTTC	CASSLNSYNEQFF
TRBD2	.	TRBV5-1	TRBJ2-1	TGCGCCAGCAGCTTTGGGACTAGCCTAGGGAGGGAGCAGTTCTTC	CASSFGTSLGREQFF
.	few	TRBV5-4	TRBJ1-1	TGTGCCAGCAACCCAGGCCAGATGAACACTGAAGCTTTCTTT	CASNPGQMNTEAFF
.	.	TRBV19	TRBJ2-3	TGTGCCAGTAGTACTGAGCGGACGACGGATACGCAGTATTTT	CASSTERTTDTQYF
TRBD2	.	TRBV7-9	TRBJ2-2	TGTGCCAGCAGCTTACTAGCGGGTCGGGGCACCGGGGAGCTGTTTTTT	CASSLLAGRGTGELFF
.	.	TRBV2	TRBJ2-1	TGTGCCAGCAGTGACCCGGGGCACGGTGAGCAGTTCTTC	CASSDPGHGEQFF
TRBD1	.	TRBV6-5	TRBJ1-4	TGTGCCAGCAGTCCAGGGGGCGCGGATGAAAAACTGTTTTTT	CASSPGGADEKLFF
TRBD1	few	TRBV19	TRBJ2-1	TGTGCCAGTAGTATGGACAGGACAGGGGGCAATGAGCAGTTCTTC	CASSMDRTGGNEQFF
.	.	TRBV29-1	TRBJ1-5	TGCAGCGTTGCAAGTGGAACGAATCAGCCCCAGCATTTT	CSVASGTNQPQHF
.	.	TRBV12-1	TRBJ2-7	TGTGCCAGCAGCTTTGACGTTGCCAACGAGCAGTACTTC	CASSFDVANEQYF
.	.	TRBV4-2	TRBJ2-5	TGTGCCAGCAGCCAAGATGAGTGGGAGACCCAGTACTTC	CASSQDEWETQYF